These T cell receptor beta chains were read from a single sample in a study of blood T cell repertoires in COVID-19. Assay used: immunoSEQ multiplex PCR; TCRdb lists only in-frame clones, some missing. The sample has approximately 110,000 clones; 83% are singletons. The specimen sequenced was peripheral blood. The source is a woman aged 60 to 75 with acute or convalescent COVID-19. Both conserved end residues are trimmed from each CDR3. Only part of the rows carry a size: once, few, many, or a class if the clone is expanded.

clone_size v_call cdr3_aa
. TRBV6-5 ASSFTGDSTEAF
. TRBV27 ASRALAGGYNEQF
once TRBV27 ASSFQGEETQY
once TRBV19 ASSIPLTTGAGNTIY
. TRBV19 ASRGGDGYT
. TRBV5-1 ASSTGTGLIGGYT
. TRBV18 ASSPSGQGTYEQY
. TRBV21-1 ASSQTEAF
. TRBV6-5 ASSSNPSQSYNEQF
. TRBV28 ASVEGLNYEQY
. TRBV7-9 ASSLGQNTEAF
. TRBV19 ASKGIKEGQPQH
. TRBV9 ASSVQSSGNTIY
. TRBV25-1 ASSELGQKYQETQY
few TRBV7-3 ASSLNAGGSLNEQF
. TRBV2 ASKPTGTGELF
once TRBV19 ASSRRKGDTSSYNEQF
. TRBV29-1 SVVTGTGNGYT
. TRBV6-6 ASSSQGAYEQY
. TRBV7-2 ASSSGLAGEETQY
. TRBV5-1 ASSPRTGEAGYT
. TRBV4-1 ASSQGGGGLNTEAF
. TRBV28 ASSLPSGSGNTIY
. TRBV10-1 ASRRNRDRVYNSPLH
few TRBV11-2 ASGRRPTDSGNTIY
. TRBV21-1 ASSNSRLPNTGELF
. TRBV14 ASSQLQGAGETQY
. TRBV6-2/TRBV6-3 ASSFRGPTEAF
. TRBV7-9 ASSSDWSSPLH
. TRBV21-1 ASRGGQGHYSNQPQH
. TRBV14 ASSQGLPPNYGYT
. TRBV7-2 ASSLGGQGEMTNEKLF
. TRBV7-6 ASSLASDAPNYGYT
. TRBV11-3 ASSSGTLAGGHETQY
. TRBV2 ASTAGPPEAF
. TRBV6-2/TRBV6-3 ASSAPPQTGLRRRGQFEAF
. TRBV6-1 ASSEQGRNTEAF
. TRBV6-4 ASRTGVNTEAF
. TRBV18 ASSPAAVRERSSYEQY
. TRBV19 ASSGKGARPIYGYT
. TRBV19 ASSTPGQGRNSPLH
. TRBV2 ASSDMAVTEKLF
. TRBV6-1 ATGGPYSNYGYT
. TRBV2 ASSLRQMNT
. TRBV28 ASLQGLNEKLF
. TRBV5-4 ASSSTGDSPLH
. TRBV19 ASKVGGGAADTQY
. TRBV5-6 ASSFRDSLSIGYT
few TRBV5-1 ASSGTVNTEAF
. TRBV9 ASSAGTTSYEQY
. TRBV5-1 ASSPIPNRGNTIY